This is a list of T cell receptor beta chains from one sample in a study of vaccination and CD4 T cells after COVID-19. TCRdb re-analysed the PCR reads in MiXCR, keeping a single row per CDR3 protein. The table lists some 15,000 distinct CDR3 sequences, 45% to 65% of them singletons, with 9.5% to 15% in the top ten. These receptors are not linked to any known antigen. Sequenced input: CD4+ T cells from blood, cultured in vitro. The receptors originated from a human donor who had recovered from COVID-19. CDR3s include the opening cysteine and the closing phenylalanine or tryptophan. Each record gives: V gene, clone size, J gene, D gene, CDR3 protein, CDR3 DNA. The D gene is left open where the match is weak. A clone size is listed for some rows: how often the clone was seen (once, few, many), or a class if it is expanded.

v_call: TRBV2; clone_size: -; j_call: TRBJ1-1; d_call: -; cdr3_aa: CASRGQANTEAFF; cdr3_nt: TGTGCCAGCAGAGGTCAAGCGAACACTGAAGCTTTCTTT
v_call: TRBV15; clone_size: -; j_call: TRBJ2-7; d_call: -; cdr3_aa: CATSSPSGAASPYEQYF; cdr3_nt: TGTGCCACCAGCAGCCCCTCGGGGGCGGCGAGCCCTTACGAGCAGTACTTC
v_call: TRBV27; clone_size: few; j_call: TRBJ2-5; d_call: TRBD2; cdr3_aa: CASSSGRGRAQYF; cdr3_nt: TGTGCCAGCAGCTCGGGGCGGGGGAGGGCCCAGTACTTC
v_call: TRBV20-1; clone_size: -; j_call: TRBJ2-1; d_call: TRBD2; cdr3_aa: CSAGSPGGGNEQFF; cdr3_nt: TGCAGTGCTGGGTCCCCCGGGGGGGGCAATGAGCAGTTCTTC
v_call: TRBV27; clone_size: -; j_call: TRBJ2-2; d_call: TRBD2; cdr3_aa: CASRRKGSGGYTGELFF; cdr3_nt: TGTGCCAGCAGAAGAAAGGGGTCGGGAGGCTACACCGGGGAGCTGTTTTTT
v_call: TRBV12-3/TRBV12-4; clone_size: -; j_call: TRBJ2-5; d_call: TRBD2; cdr3_aa: CASSPPLAGGRETQYF; cdr3_nt: TGTGCCAGCAGCCCCCCTCTAGCGGGAGGGCGGGAGACCCAGTACTTC
v_call: TRBV20-1; clone_size: -; j_call: TRBJ1-2; d_call: TRBD1; cdr3_aa: CSAIDPLGGTANYGYTF; cdr3_nt: TGCAGTGCCATAGATCCCCTCGGTGGGACAGCGAACTATGGCTACACCTTC
v_call: TRBV3-1; clone_size: few; j_call: TRBJ1-5; d_call: TRBD1; cdr3_aa: CASSQANRGTANQPQHF; cdr3_nt: TGTGCCAGCAGCCAAGCGAACAGGGGGACTGCCAATCAGCCCCAGCATTTT
v_call: TRBV27; clone_size: -; j_call: TRBJ2-7; d_call: -; cdr3_aa: CASSLSGSDDEQYF; cdr3_nt: TGTGCCAGCAGTTTATCCGGGAGTGACGACGAGCAGTACTTC
v_call: TRBV2; clone_size: -; j_call: TRBJ2-7; d_call: -; cdr3_aa: CASRPTATRSYEQYF; cdr3_nt: TGTGCCAGCAGGCCGACAGCTACCAGATCCTACGAGCAGTACTTC
v_call: TRBV30; clone_size: -; j_call: TRBJ1-2; d_call: TRBD1; cdr3_aa: CAWSLTGSGYTF; cdr3_nt: TGTGCCTGGAGTCTGACAGGGAGTGGCTACACCTTC
v_call: TRBV11-3; clone_size: once; j_call: TRBJ1-1; d_call: -; cdr3_aa: CASSLTGPGHLRNTEAFF; cdr3_nt: TGTGCCAGCAGCTTAACGGGACCGGGACACCTGAGGAACACTGAAGCTTTCTTT
v_call: TRBV4-1; clone_size: -; j_call: TRBJ2-7; d_call: -; cdr3_aa: CASSQVGGNWDEQYF; cdr3_nt: TGCGCCAGCAGCCAAGTGGGGGGAAATTGGGACGAGCAGTACTTC
v_call: TRBV5-1; clone_size: -; j_call: TRBJ1-1; d_call: -; cdr3_aa: CASKGLVNTEAFF; cdr3_nt: TGCGCCAGCAAGGGGCTGGTGAACACTGAAGCTTTCTTT
v_call: TRBV2; clone_size: -; j_call: TRBJ2-5; d_call: -; cdr3_aa: CASAGGDRETQYF; cdr3_nt: TGTGCCAGCGCGGGTGGCGATCGGGAGACCCAGTACTTC
v_call: TRBV9; clone_size: -; j_call: TRBJ1-6; d_call: -; cdr3_aa: CASSPRDGNNSPLHF; cdr3_nt: TGTGCCAGCAGCCCCCGGGACGGGAATAATTCACCCCTCCACTTT
v_call: TRBV20-1; clone_size: -; j_call: TRBJ1-3; d_call: -; cdr3_aa: CSARDQGHGNTIYF; cdr3_nt: TGCAGTGCTAGAGATCAGGGTCACGGAAACACCATATATTTT
v_call: TRBV7-2; clone_size: -; j_call: TRBJ2-1; d_call: TRBD2; cdr3_aa: CASSSGTSGGLSYNEQFF; cdr3_nt: TGTGCCAGCAGCTCCGGGACTAGCGGGGGGCTTTCCTACAATGAGCAGTTCTTC
v_call: TRBV15; clone_size: few; j_call: TRBJ2-3; d_call: -; cdr3_aa: CATSRDGRASSTDTQYF; cdr3_nt: TGTGCCACCAGCAGAGATGGAAGGGCGTCTAGCACAGATACGCAGTATTTT
v_call: TRBV7-2; clone_size: -; j_call: TRBJ1-1; d_call: TRBD1; cdr3_aa: CASSSTDRSNTEAFF; cdr3_nt: TGTGCCAGCAGCTCCACGGACAGGTCGAACACTGAAGCTTTCTTT
v_call: TRBV7-2; clone_size: -; j_call: TRBJ2-3; d_call: TRBD2; cdr3_aa: CASSLSGGAGTDTQYF; cdr3_nt: TGTGCCAGCAGCTTAAGCGGGGGGGCGGGCACAGATACGCAGTATTTT
v_call: TRBV10-1; clone_size: -; j_call: TRBJ2-2; d_call: TRBD1; cdr3_aa: CASSDSGTAYTGELFF; cdr3_nt: TGCGCCAGCAGTGACTCCGGGACAGCCTACACCGGGGAGCTGTTTTTT
v_call: TRBV5-4; clone_size: once; j_call: TRBJ2-3; d_call: -; cdr3_aa: CASSSGGQSTDTQYF; cdr3_nt: TGTGCCAGCAGCTCGGGGGGCCAGAGCACAGATACGCAGTATTTT